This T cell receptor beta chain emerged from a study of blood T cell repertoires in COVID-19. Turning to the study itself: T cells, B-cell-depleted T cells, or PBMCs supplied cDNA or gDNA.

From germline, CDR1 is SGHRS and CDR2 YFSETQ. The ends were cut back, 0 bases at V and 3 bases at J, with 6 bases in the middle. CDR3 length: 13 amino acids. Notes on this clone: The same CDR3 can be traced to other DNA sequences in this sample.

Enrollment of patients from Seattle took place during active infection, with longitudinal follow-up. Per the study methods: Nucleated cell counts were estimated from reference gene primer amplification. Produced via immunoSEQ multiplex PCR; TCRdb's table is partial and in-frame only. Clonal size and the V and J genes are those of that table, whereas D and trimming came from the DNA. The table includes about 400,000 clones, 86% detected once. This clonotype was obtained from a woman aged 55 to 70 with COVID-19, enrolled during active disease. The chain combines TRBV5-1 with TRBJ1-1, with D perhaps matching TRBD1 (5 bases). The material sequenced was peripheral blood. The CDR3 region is CASSLAGYTEAFF. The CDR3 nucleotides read TGCGCCAGCAGCTTGGCAGGGTACACTGAAGCTTTCTTT.